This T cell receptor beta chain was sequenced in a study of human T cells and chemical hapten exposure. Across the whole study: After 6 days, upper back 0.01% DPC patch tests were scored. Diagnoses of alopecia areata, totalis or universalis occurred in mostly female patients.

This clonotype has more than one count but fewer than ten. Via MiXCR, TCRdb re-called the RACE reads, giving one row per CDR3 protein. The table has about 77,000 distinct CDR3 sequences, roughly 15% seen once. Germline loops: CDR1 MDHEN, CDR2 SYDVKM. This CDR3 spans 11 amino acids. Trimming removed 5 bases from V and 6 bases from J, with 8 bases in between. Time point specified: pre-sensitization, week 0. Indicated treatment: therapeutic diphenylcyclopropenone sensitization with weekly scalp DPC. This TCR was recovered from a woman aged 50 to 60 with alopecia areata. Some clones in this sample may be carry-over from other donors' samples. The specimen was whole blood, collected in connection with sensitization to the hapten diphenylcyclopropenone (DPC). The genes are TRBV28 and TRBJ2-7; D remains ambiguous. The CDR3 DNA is TGTGCCAGCAGTCCCCATATCGAGCAGTACTTC. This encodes CASSPHIEQYF.